The 17 T cell receptor beta chains below come from one sample, sequenced in a study of cytomegalovirus exposure and HLA in healthy donors. A multiplex PCR was run with 60 Vbeta primers and 13 Jbeta primers. Produced via immunoSEQ multiplex PCR; TCRdb's table is partial and in-frame only. The repertoire includes approximately 160,000 clones, roughly four fifths of them detected once, and 0.9% to 1.1% sits in the top ten. Sequencing was done on a sample of PBMCs. These receptors were taken from a woman in her thirties or forties in good health and CMV-seronegative.

The CDR3 spells CASSRSGGDEQYF. The CDR3 bases are TGTGCCAGCAGCCGGTCAGGCGGGGACGAGCAGTACTTC. The chain couples TRBV5-6 to TRBJ2-7, with D perhaps TRBD2 (6 bases). With 4 bases removed from V and 5 bases from J, the gap between germline ends came to 13 bases. The germline CDR1 and CDR2 sequences are SGHDT and YYEEEE. This CDR3 is built from 13 residues.

The CDR3 DNA follows: TGTGCCAGCAGCTTTACAGGGGCCGGGGAGCTGTTTTTT. It specifies CASSFTGAGELFF. This chain joins TRBV7-2 and TRBJ2-2; TRBD1 matches 7 bases. The CDR3 length is 13 residues. CDR1 and CDR2 (germline): SGHTA, FQGNSA. The ends lost 3 bases at V and 6 bases at J; junction bases unmatched: 1.

The CDR3 loop reads CASSLPGRADEQYF. As DNA, the CDR3 is TGCGCCAGCAGCTTGCCCGGGAGGGCCGACGAGCAGTACTTC. V is TRBV5-1 and J is TRBJ2-7; 8 bases are a match to TRBD2. This CDR3 has 14 residues. The germline CDR1 and CDR2 sequences are SGHRS and YFSETQ. The V and J ends lost 1 base and 5 bases, in that order; junction bases with no gene match: 5.

CDR3 nucleotide sequence: TGTGCCAGCTCAGCTGAGGTGAACACTGAAGCTTTCTTT. Translation: CASSAEVNTEAFF. The rearrangement links TRBV18 to TRBJ1-1; D is unresolved. The V gene's germline CDR1 is KGHSH and CDR2 LQKENI. Trimming removed 5 bases from V and 0 bases from J, with 7 bases in between. The CDR3 is 13 amino acids.

The chain employs TRBV7-9 and TRBJ2-4; a weak D match, TRBD2 (7 bases). Germline V CDR1 and CDR2: SEHNR, FQNEAQ (reference sequence). CDR3 size: 15 residues. Between the trimmed V and J ends, which lost 5 bases and 0 bases, there was a span of 11 bases. CDR3 sequence: CASSEGGVAKNIQYF. In DNA form, the CDR3 reads TGTGCCAGCAGCGAGGGGGGGGTAGCCAAAAACATTCAGTACTTC.

The chain combines TRBV9 with TRBJ1-2; 11 bases are a match to TRBD1. CDR1 SGDLS and CDR2 YYNGEE come from the germline V gene. This CDR3 contains 16 residues. Trimming took 4 bases from V and 5 from J; bases not matched to a gene: 10. In DNA form, the CDR3 reads TGTGCCAGCAGCCCCCGGGGACAGGGGGGGAAGTATGGCTACACCTTC. This gives the protein CASSPRGQGGKYGYTF.

V is TRBV25-1 and J is TRBJ2-5, with a tentative D call TRBD2 (6 bases). The V end lost 7 bases, the J end lost 3 bases, and 15 bases lay between the germline ends. The germline CDR1 and CDR2 sequences are MGHDK and SYGVNS. This CDR3 contains 14 residues. CDR3 sequence reads: CASTQSSGEETQYF. CDR3 nucleotides: TGTGCCAGCACCCAAAGTTCGGGGGAAGAGACCCAGTACTTC.

In this sample, this clone turned up once. The chain links TRBV6-5 to TRBJ2-6, with TRBD2 matching 7 bases. Germline-derived CDR1 and CDR2 are MNHEY and SVGAGI. J was trimmed by 4 bases and V by 11 bases; bases with no gene match: 11. The CDR3 loop spans 15 amino acids. CDR3 loop: CASRRGENGANVLTF. The CDR3 DNA follows: TGTGCCTCCAGACGGGGGGAGAACGGGGCCAACGTCCTGACTTTC.

V gene TRBV4-2 combines with J gene TRBJ2-4, with 8 positions matching TRBD2. Losses at the gene ends were 8 bases for V and 2 bases for J; bases not matched to a gene: 11. The CDR3 loop spans 16 amino acids. Germline values: CDR1 LGHNA, CDR2 YNFKEQ. CDR3 sequence (DNA): TGTGCCAGCCCTTTGCTCGGGAGGGCAACCAAAAACATTCAGTACTTC. This gives the protein CASPLLGRATKNIQYF.

The chain uses TRBV6-1 and TRBJ1-5, with D maybe TRBD1 (6 bases). The ends were cut back, 10 bases at V and 3 bases at J, with 16 bases in the middle. This CDR3 is 14 amino acids long. Germline loops: CDR1 MNHNS, CDR2 SASEGT. The CDR3 DNA is TGTGCCACGACGGGACATCCTCTCAATCAGCCCCAGCATTTT. Its translation: CATTGHPLNQPQHF.

The chain recombines TRBV5-1 with TRBJ2-1, with D possibly being TRBD2 (6 bases). The CDR3 sequence is 14 residues long. V lost 4 bases and J lost 9, with 17 bases in between. Per germline, CDR1 SGHRS and CDR2 YFSETQ. This chain's CDR3 is CASSQRLVPPEQFF. In DNA form, the CDR3 reads TGCGCCAGCAGCCAAAGACTAGTCCCCCCTGAGCAGTTCTTC.

The chain carries TRBV20-1 and TRBJ2-7; a possible D gene is TRBD1 (5 bases). The V end was cut by 0 bases, the J end by 11 bases, with 11 bases between. CDR3 length: 11 residues. Germline V gene lookup returns CDR1 DFQATT and CDR2 SNEGSKA (reference sequence). The CDR3, as DNA: TGCAGTGCTAGAGAGGGGCCCACTGAGTACTTC. The encoded protein is CSAREGPTEYF.

This clone was detected only once. Its ends do not fully match the called genes, so a read error is possible. This sequence joins TRBV7-7 and TRBJ2-1; D gene uncertain. The CDR3 spans 15 residues. Germline V lookup: CDR1 SSHAT, CDR2 FNYEAQ (reference sequence). Here the CDR3 reads CASSLELSPYNEQFF. The CDR3 DNA reads TGTGCTAGCAGCTTAGAACTGTCACCCTACAATGAGCAGTTCTTC.

This chain uses TRBV29-1 with TRBJ1-1; D might be TRBD1 (5 bases). This CDR3 region has 14 residues. CDR1 is SQVTM and CDR2 is ANQGSEA in the germline V gene. The ends were cut back, 4 bases at V and 0 bases at J, with 12 bases in the middle. CDR3 coding DNA: TGCAGCGTTGTTAGGGGCACTATGAACACTGAAGCTTTCTTT. Amino acids: CSVVRGTMNTEAFF.

The chain couples TRBV5-8 to TRBJ2-1, with 12 nucleotides matching TRBD1. Germline CDR1 is SGHTS and CDR2 is YDEGEE. V lost 4 bases, J lost 2 bases, and 4 bases stayed unmatched. The CDR3 totals 16 residues. CDR3 nucleotides: TGTGCCAGCAGCATAGGGACAGGGGGCACCTACAATGAGCAGTTCTTC. It translates to CASSIGTGGTYNEQFF. Supplemented by reference TRBV5-8 and TRBJ2-1, the full variable domain reads EAGVTQSPTHLIKTRGQQATLRCSPISGHTSVYWYQQALGLGLQFLLWYDEGEERNRGNFPPRFSGRQFPNYSSELNVNALELEDSALYLCASSIGTGGTYNEQFFGPGTRLTVL.

V gene TRBV30 combines with J gene TRBJ1-3, with 7 bases fitting TRBD1. The germline gives CDR1 GTSNPN, CDR2 SVGIG (reference sequence). V shed 2 bases, J shed 2 bases, and the junction held 6 bases outside the gene matches. The CDR3 is made up of 15 amino acids. CDR3 DNA: TGTGCCTGGAGTCGAGACAGGGCAGCTGGAAACACCATATATTTT. This gives the protein CAWSRDRAAGNTIYF.

J is TRBJ2-2 and V is TRBV5-4; TRBD2 agrees at 14 bases. Trimming at V came to 1 base and at J to 5 bases, leaving 7 bases not matched to a gene. The CDR3 extends over 18 amino acids. In germline, CDR1 is SGHNT, CDR2 YYREEE (reference sequence). CDR3 DNA sequence: TGTGCCAGCAGCTTGCTAGGGACTAGCGGGAGTCGTACCGGGGAGCTGTTTTTT. The encoded protein is CASSLLGTSGSRTGELFF.